Included here is one T cell receptor (beta chain) sequence, with context. This clone's antigen is unknown. The germline V gene specifies KGHSH as CDR1 and LQKENI as CDR2. Ends trimmed: V by 4 bases, J by 9 bases; bases unmatched to a gene: 3. The CDR3 holds 12 amino acids from the cysteine to the phenylalanine. This entry keeps only the CDR3 DNA: 36 bases, framed from base 1. These data originate in a study of cytomegalovirus exposure and HLA in healthy donors (dated by TCRdb to 2015 to 2018). Context from the whole study: In an earlier analysis of fewer than 750 of the donors, around 290 Gb of sequence data and 90 million to 130 million unique TCR beta sequences from about 190 million T cells were reported. HLA typing covered class I and class II loci at four-digit resolution. High-throughput TCR immunosequencing, statistical association of individual TCRs with disease status, and machine learning were combined to predict cytomegalovirus infection status. An earlier analysis of roughly 600 of the donors used high-throughput TCR beta sequencing to judge whether each TCR beta V gene segment behaved as functional or pseudogenic. The study aimed to test whether signatures of past pathogen exposure could be identified by cataloging public T cell receptors. Along with the roughly 670-subject first cohort, a separate validation cohort of approximately 110 different subjects was used. About 330 gigabases of sequencing data and around 85 million unique TCR sequences made up an early release that covered about 640 HLA-typed donors. The later analysis used no new phenotypic data to find candidate immune exposures, relying instead on TCR beta sequences and their occurrence across donors. Among 398 genotyped donors of the cohort, an average of approximately 230,000 unique TCR beta nucleotide sequences were sequenced per donor, approximately 20% of them non-productive. The genetic ancestry cluster associated with self-reported Caucasian donors included 81% of the 398 genotyped donors. A later genetic analysis took genome-wide SNP genotypes for about 55% of the 666 donors and used that subset as a discovery cohort. Alongside the repertoire data, information on donor age, sex, ethnicity and CMV serostatus was compiled. All discovery cohort repertoires had been generated on a single sequencing platform. Several DR-DQ haplotypes were handled as single units for association and clustering because linkage in the cohort was strong. Typing coverage varied by locus: 629-630 donors for A, B, C, DRB1 and DQB1; more than 500 for DQA1; about 570 for DPA1; around 490 for DPB1. In a later analysis, previously published TCR beta repertoires from 666 donors were re-analyzed and high-resolution HLA genotyping was added so that TCR occurrence patterns could be studied. The T cell repertoires of 666 subjects were profiled by immunosequencing and related to cytomegalovirus serostatus. The research as a whole found: When HLA alleles, especially DR and DQ, strongly co-occurred, TCR associations were difficult to assign to individual alleles. While some public TCRs were present in many individuals, most TCR sequences turned up only very rarely across donors. According to a later genetic analysis, donors in an Asian-associated ancestry cluster had fewer N-insertions in productive TCRs than the approximately 690-donor mean. In vitro tests confirmed that a few of the cytomegalovirus-associated TCR beta chains recognize cytomegalovirus antigens. In an earlier analysis of approximately 590 of the donors, most TCR beta V segments were observed in productive rearrangements about 90% or about 30% of the time, broadly matching IMGT annotations. A further reported finding was that TCR beta sequences accurately predicted the HLA-A and HLA-B alleles for most subjects in the first cohort. Specific HLA alleles were associated with 15,000 to 20,000 TCR beta sequences at a false discovery rate of 0.05 in a later analysis. Most CMV-associated TCR beta chains appeared to be HLA-restricted in a later analysis, and the HLA associations seemed to be driven largely by CMV exposure. A total of 150 or so TCR beta chains were listed by the study as associated with cytomegalovirus. In a later analysis, several top co-occurrence clusters were reported to appear linked to parvovirus B19, influenza, CMV and Epstein-Barr virus. The 87-base-pair reads could not distinguish some IMGT-functional V segments, including TRBV6-2 and TRBV6-3, so those segments were excluded. A later analysis found that HLA-associated TCR beta chains were more clonally expanded and had lower generation probabilities than equally common non-associated chains. A group of highly shared sequence variants was considered likely to be a technical artifact of the sequencing pipeline. V-gene and J-gene trimming of TCR beta chains was associated with a missense DCLRE1C variant in a later genetic analysis, and the association was replicated in an independent cohort. Sequencing depth was assumed to be roughly uniform across donors in the presence/absence analyses, though that assumption may not hold. Cytomegalovirus status was reported to be diagnosed by the classifier with high specificity and sensitivity in both the original and validation cohorts. The cohort was sequenced for TCR beta chains only, and without alpha or paired-chain data the features that could be detected were limited. Because counts were too low, roughly 17 rarely observed V segments, including chromosome 9 orphons, were left out of the earlier analysis of some 640 of the donors. Because HLA typing was missing for some donors at each locus, association tests included only the typed subset. Linkage disequilibrium might explain the correlated functional status among segregating V segments, but an unknown experimental factor could not be ruled out. For the cohort, immune exposure information was limited to CMV serostatus. The authors suggested that the approach could potentially be generalized to other disease states and immunological phenotypes. In a later analysis, TCR association rates were found to vary across HLA loci, with the most associated TCRs seen for DRB1 alleles and the fewest for HLA-C alleles.

The cohort was made up of approximately 670 healthy bone marrow donors. At the time of sampling, all cohort members were nominally healthy, though unrecorded immune exposures were likely present. The donor was CMV seropositive and was included in the group of 250 to 350 seropositive cohort members. A peripheral blood sample was provided by each donor, and peripheral blood mononuclear cells were used for TCR beta sequencing. Genomic DNA was extracted from the blood cell samples with the Qiagen DNeasy Blood Extraction Kit. The library was produced with the immunoSEQ multiplex PCR assay. The multiplex PCR relied on a mix of 60 forward primers for TCR Vbeta segments and 13 reverse primers for TCR Jbeta segments. The CDR3 region of rearranged TCR beta genes was amplified from genomic DNA with a multiplex PCR assay. On the Illumina HiSeq System, the amplified TCR beta libraries were sequenced as 87-base-pair reads. Regarding the original processing steps: In a later analysis, 77 million or so unique TCR beta chains were counted across the 666 repertoires, and roughly 11 million of these chains were shared by at least two donors. To remove PCR and sequencing errors, raw reads were error-corrected and collapsed into unique sequences using a nearest-neighbor algorithm that merged closely related sequences. Alignment of CDR3 sequences to IMGT reference sequences was used to assign V, D and J gene segments. For a sequence to be retained, a match of at least six nucleotides was required to both a V gene segment and a J gene segment. Rearrangements were called productive when the CDR3 lacked stop codons and stayed in frame with V and J; all others were non-productive. CDR3 was defined according to IMGT convention as the region running from the second conserved V-encoded cysteine to the conserved J-encoded phenylalanine. The earlier analysis of about 570 of the donors excluded any sequence lacking an unambiguous match to a single V gene segment. In an earlier analysis of approximately 500 of the donors, a V segment was called functional when productive rearrangements were above 56.7%, and segregating when the standard deviation between donors exceeded 5%. A statistical classification framework was developed to diagnose cytomegalovirus status using the catalog of TCR beta chain sequences. V and J gene assignment, in a later analysis, came from comparing TCR nucleotide sequences with IMGT/GENE-DB human TR gene sequences. A later analysis assigned CDR3 sequences and most-parsimonious VDJ recombination scenarios with the TCRdist pipeline. In a later analysis, each TCR beta chain was defined by its CDR3 amino acid sequence together with its V-gene family, and reads without a unique V-gene family were excluded. To address suspected cross-contamination and a sequencing artifact, a later analysis removed under 600 highly shared, low-generation-probability nucleotide sequences. A later analysis calculated a clonal expansion index for each public chain from normalized within-repertoire ranks of inferred template counts. In a later analysis, generation probabilities were computed using a VDJ recombination model fitted to out-of-frame rearrangements, and the results were checked against IGoR. A later analysis scored TCR-TCR, TCR-HLA and TCR-CMV co-occurrence with hypergeometric tests, applying a repertoire-size bias correction to TCR pairs. A later analysis estimated false discovery rates by permuting HLA or CMV assignments 20 times. A later analysis grouped co-occurring TCRs with DBSCAN, adding TCRdist sequence similarity when clustering within HLA-allele-positive subsets. Repertoires with fewer than 30,000 or more than 120,000 public chains were left out of co-occurrence clustering, as were roughly five repertoires with anomalous nucleotide sharing. This immuneACCESS table, as held by TCRdb, lists in-frame sequences with V and J called but not all clones. Of the missing ones, under half trace to an unresolved V gene in checked studies; the others have no known cause. V, J and clone size are taken as reported in that table, and D and trimming were inferred from the DNA itself. The table for this sample lists over 50,000 clones. The top ten clonotypes cover approximately 8.9% of the sample.

This receptor was identified in a man aged 50 to 60 in good health and CMV-seropositive. The chain couples TRBV18 to TRBJ2-1, and TRBD1 matches 7 of the central bases. Sequencing was carried out using PBMCs. The CDR3 reads as follows: CASSQQGVEQFF. In nucleotide form, the sequence is TGTGCCAGCTCACAGCAGGGGGTTGAGCAGTTCTTC.